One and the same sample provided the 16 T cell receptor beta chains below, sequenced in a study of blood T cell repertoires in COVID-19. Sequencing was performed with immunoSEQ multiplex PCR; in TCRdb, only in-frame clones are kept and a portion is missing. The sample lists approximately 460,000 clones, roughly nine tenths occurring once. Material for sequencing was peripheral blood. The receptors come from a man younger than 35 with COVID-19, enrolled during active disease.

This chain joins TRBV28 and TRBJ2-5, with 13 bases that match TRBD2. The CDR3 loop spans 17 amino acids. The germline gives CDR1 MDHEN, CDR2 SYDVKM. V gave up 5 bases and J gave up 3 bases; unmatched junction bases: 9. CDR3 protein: CASSTNLGLAGKETQYF. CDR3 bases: TGTGCCAGCAGTACTAACTTGGGACTAGCGGGGAAAGAGACCCAGTACTTC.

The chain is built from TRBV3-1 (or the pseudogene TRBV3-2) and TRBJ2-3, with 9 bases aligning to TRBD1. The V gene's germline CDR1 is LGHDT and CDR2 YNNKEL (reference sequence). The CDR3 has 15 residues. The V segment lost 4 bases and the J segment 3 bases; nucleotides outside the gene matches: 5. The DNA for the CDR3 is TGTGCCAGCAGCCTCTCCGGGACAGGGACAGATACGCAGTATTTT. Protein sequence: CASSLSGTGTDTQYF.

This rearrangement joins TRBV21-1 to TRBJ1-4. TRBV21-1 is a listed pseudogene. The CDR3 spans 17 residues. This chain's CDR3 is CASSPPGVLGANEKLFF. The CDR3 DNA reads TGTGCCAGCAGCCCCCCGGGGGTACTTGGGGCTAATGAAAAACTGTTTTTT.

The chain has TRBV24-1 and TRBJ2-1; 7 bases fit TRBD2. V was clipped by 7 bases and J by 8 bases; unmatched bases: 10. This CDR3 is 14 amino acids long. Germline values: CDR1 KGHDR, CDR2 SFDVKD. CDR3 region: CATRDHGGSHEQFF. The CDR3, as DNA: TGTGCCACCAGAGACCATGGCGGGAGCCATGAGCAGTTCTTC.

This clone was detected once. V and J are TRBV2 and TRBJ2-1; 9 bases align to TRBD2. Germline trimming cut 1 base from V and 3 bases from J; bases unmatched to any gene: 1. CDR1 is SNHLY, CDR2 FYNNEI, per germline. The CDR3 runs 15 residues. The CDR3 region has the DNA TGTGCCAGCAGTGAAGGAGCGGGGGGCTACAATGAGCAGTTCTTC. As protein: CASSEGAGGYNEQFF.

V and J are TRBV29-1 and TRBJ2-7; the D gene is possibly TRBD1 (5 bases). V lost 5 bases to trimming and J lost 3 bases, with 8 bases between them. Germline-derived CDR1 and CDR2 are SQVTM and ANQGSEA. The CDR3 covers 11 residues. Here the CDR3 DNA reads TGCAGCGTTAAGACAGTCTACGAGCAGTACTTC. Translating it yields CSVKTVYEQYF.

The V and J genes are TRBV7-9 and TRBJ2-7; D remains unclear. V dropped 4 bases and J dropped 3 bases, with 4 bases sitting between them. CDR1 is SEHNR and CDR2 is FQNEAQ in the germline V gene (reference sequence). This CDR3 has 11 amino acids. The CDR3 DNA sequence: TGTGCCAGCAGCTCCTACTACGAGCAGTACTTC. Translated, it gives CASSSYYEQYF.

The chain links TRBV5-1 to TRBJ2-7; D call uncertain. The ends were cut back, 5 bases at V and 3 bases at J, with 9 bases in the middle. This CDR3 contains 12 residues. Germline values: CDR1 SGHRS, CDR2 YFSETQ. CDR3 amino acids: CASRGQDYEQYF. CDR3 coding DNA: TGCGCCAGCAGGGGTCAGGACTACGAGCAGTACTTC.

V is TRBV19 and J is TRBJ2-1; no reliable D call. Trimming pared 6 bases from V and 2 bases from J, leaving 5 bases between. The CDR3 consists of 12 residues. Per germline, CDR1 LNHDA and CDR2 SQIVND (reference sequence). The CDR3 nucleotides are TGTGCCAGTAGCCCCGCCTACAATGAGCAGTTCTTC. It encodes CASSPAYNEQFF.

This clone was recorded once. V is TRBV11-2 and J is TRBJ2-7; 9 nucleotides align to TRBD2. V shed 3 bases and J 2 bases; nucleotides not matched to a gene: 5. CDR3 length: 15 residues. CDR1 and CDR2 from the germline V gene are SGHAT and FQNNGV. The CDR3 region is CASSLRAGGTYEQYF. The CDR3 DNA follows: TGTGCCAGCAGCTTGAGGGCGGGAGGGACCTACGAGCAGTACTTC.

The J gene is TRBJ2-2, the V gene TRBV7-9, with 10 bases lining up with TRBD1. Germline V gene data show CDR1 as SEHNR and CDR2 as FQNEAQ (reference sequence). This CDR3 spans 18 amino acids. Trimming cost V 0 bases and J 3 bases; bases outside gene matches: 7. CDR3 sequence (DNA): TGTGCCAGCAGCTTAGCAGGACGACAGGGGGCCGACACCGGGGAGCTGTTTTTT. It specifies CASSLAGRQGADTGELFF.

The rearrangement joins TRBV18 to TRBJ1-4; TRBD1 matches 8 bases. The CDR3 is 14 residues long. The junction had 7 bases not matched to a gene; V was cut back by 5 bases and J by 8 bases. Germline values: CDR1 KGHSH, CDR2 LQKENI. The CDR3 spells CASSSQGVEEKLFF. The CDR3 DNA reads TGTGCCAGCTCATCACAGGGGGTAGAGGAAAAACTGTTTTTT.

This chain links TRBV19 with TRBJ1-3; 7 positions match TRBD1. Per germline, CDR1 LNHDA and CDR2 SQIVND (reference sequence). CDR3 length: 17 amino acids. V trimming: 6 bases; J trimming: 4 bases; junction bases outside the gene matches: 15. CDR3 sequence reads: CASSPIIGDRAGNTIYF. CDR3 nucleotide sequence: TGTGCCAGTAGCCCAATTATCGGAGACAGGGCAGGAAACACCATATATTTT. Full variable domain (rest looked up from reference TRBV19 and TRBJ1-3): DGGITQSPKYLFRKEGQNVTLSCEQNLNHDAMYWYRQDPGQGLRLIYYSQIVNDFQKGDIAEGYSVSREKKESFPLTVTSAQKNPTAFYLCASSPIIGDRAGNTIYFGEGSWLTVV.

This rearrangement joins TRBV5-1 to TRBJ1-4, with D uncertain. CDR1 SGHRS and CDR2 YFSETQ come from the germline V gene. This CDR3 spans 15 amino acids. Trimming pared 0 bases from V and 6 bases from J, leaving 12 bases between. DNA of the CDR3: TGCGCCAGCAGCTTGGAAGGGAGGGTCCATGAAAAACTGTTTTTT. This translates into CASSLEGRVHEKLFF.

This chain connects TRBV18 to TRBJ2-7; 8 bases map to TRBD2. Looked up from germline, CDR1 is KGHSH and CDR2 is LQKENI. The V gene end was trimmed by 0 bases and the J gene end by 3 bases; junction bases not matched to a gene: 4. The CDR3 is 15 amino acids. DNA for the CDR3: TGTGCCAGCTCACCACCGGAGCGGGGGAACTACGAGCAGTACTTC. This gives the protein CASSPPERGNYEQYF.

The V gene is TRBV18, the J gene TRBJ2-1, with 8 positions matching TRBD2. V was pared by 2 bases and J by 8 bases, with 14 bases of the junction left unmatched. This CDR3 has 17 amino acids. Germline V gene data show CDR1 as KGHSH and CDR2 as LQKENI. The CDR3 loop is CASSPSTAGGPLDEQFF. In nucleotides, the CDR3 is TGTGCCAGCTCACCATCTACCGCGGGGGGCCCATTGGATGAGCAGTTCTTC.